This T cell receptor (beta chain) appears in the sequencing data of a study of early stage breast cancer tumors. This clone showed up just a few times. Clones were read by immunoSEQ multiplex PCR, and TCRdb kept only the in-frame ones, dropping some. The sample holds fewer than 70,000 clones, roughly 80% seen once. Trimming cost V 4 bases and J 6 bases, with 12 bases left between them. The CDR3 has 13 residues. Germline CDR1 is MNHNS and CDR2 is SASEGT. The gene calls are TRBV6-1 and TRBJ1-1; D is uncertain. The receptor was isolated from a person in their forties with breast cancer. The specimen was blood. The CDR3 region has the DNA TGTGCCAGCAGTGTAGGGCTTTGGGCTGAAGCTTTCTTT. Amino acids: CASSVGLWAEAFF.